This TCR beta chain originates from a study of shared clonotypes between healthy human individuals. Clones were sequenced by immunoSEQ multiplex PCR, and TCRdb holds only the in-frame ones, with some missing. The table includes nearly 750,000 clones, 72% detected once. This clone was found many times. This CDR3 contains 15 residues. Looked up from germline, CDR1 is SGHTA and CDR2 is FQGTGA. The V and J ends lost 8 bases and 3 bases, in that order; junction bases with no gene match: 9. This chain connects TRBV7-3 to TRBJ2-3, with 9 nucleotides matching TRBD2. This clonotype was obtained from a woman aged 30 to 39 in good health. Sample: memory CD4+ T cells sorted from blood. The subset: CD45RA-negative fraction. CDR3 in DNA: TGTGCCAGCCAAGTAGCGGGAGAAAGAACAGATACGCAGTATTTT. The encoded protein is CASQVAGERTDTQYF. Full variable domain (missing parts from reference TRBV7-3 and TRBJ2-3): GAGVSQTPSNKVTEKGKYVELRCDPISGHTALYWYRQSLGQGPEFLIYFQGTGAADDSGLPNDRFFAVRPEGSVSTLKIQRTERGDSAVYLCASQVAGERTDTQYFGPGTRLTVL.